The source of this T cell receptor beta chain is a study of blood T cell repertoires in COVID-19. Overall study: Nucleic acid was either cDNA or gDNA, and it came from T cells, B-cell-depleted T cells, or PBMCs.

Original methodology: The authors estimated nucleated cell counts from reference gene primer amplification. Produced via immunoSEQ multiplex PCR; TCRdb's table is partial and in-frame only. Clone size and V and J calls were adopted from that table, with D and trimming inferred from the DNA. The data hold approximately 400,000 clones, with about 91% observed a single time. Seattle patients were enrolled while actively infected and followed longitudinally. The receptor comes from a woman in her fifties or sixties with COVID-19, enrolled during active disease. What was sequenced was peripheral blood.

The CDR3 nucleotides read TGTGCCAGCAGTTTATCGAGGAGAGTTGGCACTGAAGCTTTCTTT. It encodes CASSLSRRVGTEAFF. This chain connects TRBV27 to TRBJ1-1, with D unresolved. The CDR3 covers 15 residues. Per the germline V gene, CDR1 is MNHEY and CDR2 is SMNVEV (reference sequence). The V and J ends lost 0 bases and 4 bases respectively, with 12 bases between them.